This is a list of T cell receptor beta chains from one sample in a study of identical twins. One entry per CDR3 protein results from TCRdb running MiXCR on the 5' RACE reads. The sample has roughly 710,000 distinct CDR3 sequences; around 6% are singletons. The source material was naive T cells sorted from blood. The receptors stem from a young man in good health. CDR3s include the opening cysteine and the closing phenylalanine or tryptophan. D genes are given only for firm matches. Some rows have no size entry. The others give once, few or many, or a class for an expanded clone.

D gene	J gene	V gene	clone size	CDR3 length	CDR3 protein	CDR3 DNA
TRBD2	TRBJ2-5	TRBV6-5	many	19	CASSYPRLAGGPGEETQYF	TGTGCCAGCAGTTACCCTAGACTAGCGGGAGGGCCAGGGGAAGAGACCCAGTACTTC
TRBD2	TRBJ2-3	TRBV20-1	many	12	CSATPLAGTQYF	TGCAGTGCTACACCGCTAGCGGGTACGCAGTATTTT
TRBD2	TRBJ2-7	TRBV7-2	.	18	CASSLASLAGGLAYEQYF	TGTGCCAGCAGCTTAGCTTCACTAGCGGGAGGGCTTGCCTACGAGCAGTACTTC
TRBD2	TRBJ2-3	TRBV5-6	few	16	CASSLARRERHDTQYF	TGTGCCAGCAGCTTGGCCCGGCGGGAGCGTCACGATACGCAGTATTTT
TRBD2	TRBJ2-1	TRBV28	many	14	CASSRTRVANEQFF	TGTGCCAGCAGCCGGACTAGAGTAGCCAATGAGCAGTTCTTC
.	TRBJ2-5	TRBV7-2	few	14	CASSSHSGLVTQYF	TGTGCCAGCAGCTCCCATAGCGGTCTGGTGACCCAGTACTTC
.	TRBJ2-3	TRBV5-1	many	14	CASSLADGGDTQYF	TGCGCCAGCAGCTTGGCCGATGGGGGAGATACGCAGTATTTT
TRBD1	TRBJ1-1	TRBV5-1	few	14	CASGPGQGTAEAFF	TGCGCCAGCGGACCAGGACAGGGTACTGCTGAAGCTTTCTTT
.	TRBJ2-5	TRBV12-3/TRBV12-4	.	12	CASSTNYEAQYF	TGTGCCAGCAGTACCAACTACGAGGCCCAGTACTTC
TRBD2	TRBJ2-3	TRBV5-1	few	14	CASSLSQNSREGYF	TGCGCCAGCAGCTTAAGCCAGAACAGCAGGGAGGGGTATTTT
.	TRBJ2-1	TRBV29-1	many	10	CSVETGEYLF	TGCAGCGTTGAGACCGGGGAGTATTTATTC
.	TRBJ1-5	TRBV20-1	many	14	CSARGPQANQPQHF	TGCAGTGCTAGAGGTCCCCAGGCTAATCAGCCCCAGCATTTT
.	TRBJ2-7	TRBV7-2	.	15	CASSLRRGGSYEQYF	TGTGCCAGCAGCTTAAGACGAGGAGGCTCCTACGAGCAGTACTTC
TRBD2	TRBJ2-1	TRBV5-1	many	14	CASNGGGLSNEQFF	TGCGCCAGCAATGGGGGAGGGTTAAGCAATGAGCAGTTCTTC
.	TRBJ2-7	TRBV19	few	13	CASGDGNPYEQYF	TGTGCCAGCGGGGACGGGAACCCCTACGAGCAGTACTTC
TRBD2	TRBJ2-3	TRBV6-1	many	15	CASSRGGGSTDTQYF	TGTGCCAGCAGCCGCGGGGGGGGTAGCACAGATACGCAGTATTTT
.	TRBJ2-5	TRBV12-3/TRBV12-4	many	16	CASSLAAARLEETQYF	TGTGCCAGCAGTTTAGCGGCAGCTAGACTAGAAGAGACCCAGTACTTC
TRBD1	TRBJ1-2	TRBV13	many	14	CASSATGTANGYTF	TGTGCCAGCAGCGCCACCGGGACAGCAAATGGCTACACCTTC
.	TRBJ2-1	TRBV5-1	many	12	CASSLMNNEQFF	TGCGCCAGCAGCCTAATGAACAATGAGCAGTTCTTC
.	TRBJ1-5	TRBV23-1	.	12	CASSQSGEPQHF	TGCGCCAGCAGTCAATCTGGGGAGCCCCAGCATTTT
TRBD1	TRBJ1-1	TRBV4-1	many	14	CASSHDFRGTEAFF	TGCGCCAGCAGCCACGACTTCAGGGGGACTGAAGCTTTCTTT
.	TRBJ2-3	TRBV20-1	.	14	CSASSYSSTDTQYF	TGCAGTGCTAGCAGTTACTCTAGCACAGATACGCAGTATTTT